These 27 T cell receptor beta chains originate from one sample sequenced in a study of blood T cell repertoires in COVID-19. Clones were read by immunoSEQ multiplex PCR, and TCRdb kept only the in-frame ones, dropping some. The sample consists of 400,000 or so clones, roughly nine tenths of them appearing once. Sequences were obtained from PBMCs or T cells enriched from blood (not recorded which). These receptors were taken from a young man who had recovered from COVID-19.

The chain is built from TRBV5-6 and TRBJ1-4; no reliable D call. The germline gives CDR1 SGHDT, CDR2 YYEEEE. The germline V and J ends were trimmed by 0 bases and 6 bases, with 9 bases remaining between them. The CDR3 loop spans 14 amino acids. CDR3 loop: CASSLGGSYEKLFF. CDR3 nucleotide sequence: TGTGCCAGCAGCTTGGGAGGGTCTTATGAAAAACTGTTTTTT.

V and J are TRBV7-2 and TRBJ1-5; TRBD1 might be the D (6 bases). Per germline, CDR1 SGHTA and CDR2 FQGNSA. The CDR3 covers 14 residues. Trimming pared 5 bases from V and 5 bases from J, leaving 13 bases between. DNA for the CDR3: TGTGCCAGCAGCCCCAGGGCAGGGGATCAGCCCCAGCATTTT. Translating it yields CASSPRAGDQPQHF. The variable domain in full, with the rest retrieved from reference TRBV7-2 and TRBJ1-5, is GAGVSQSPSNKVTEKGKDVELRCDPISGHTALYWYRQSLGQGLEFLIYFQGNSAPDKSGLPSDRFSAERTGGSVSTLTIQRTQQEDSAVYLCASSPRAGDQPQHFGDGTRLSIL.

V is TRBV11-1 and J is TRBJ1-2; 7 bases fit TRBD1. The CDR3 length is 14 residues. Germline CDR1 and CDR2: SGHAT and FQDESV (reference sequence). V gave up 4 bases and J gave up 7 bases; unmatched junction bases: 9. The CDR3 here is CASSSYEGAGGYTF. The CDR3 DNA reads TGTGCCAGCAGCTCCTACGAGGGGGCTGGTGGCTACACCTTC.

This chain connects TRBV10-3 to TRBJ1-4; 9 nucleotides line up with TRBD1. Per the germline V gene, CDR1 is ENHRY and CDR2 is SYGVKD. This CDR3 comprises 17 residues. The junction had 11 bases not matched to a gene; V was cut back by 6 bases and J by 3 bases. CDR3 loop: CAISRGQGMGSNEKLFF. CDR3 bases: TGTGCCATCAGCCGGGGACAGGGTATGGGGTCTAATGAAAAACTGTTTTTT.

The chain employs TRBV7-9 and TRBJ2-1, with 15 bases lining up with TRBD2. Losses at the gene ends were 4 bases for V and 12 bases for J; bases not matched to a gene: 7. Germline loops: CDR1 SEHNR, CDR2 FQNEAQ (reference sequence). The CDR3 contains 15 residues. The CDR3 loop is CASSSGTSGRQGQFF. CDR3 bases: TGTGCCAGCAGCTCAGGGACTAGCGGGAGGCAGGGGCAGTTCTTC.

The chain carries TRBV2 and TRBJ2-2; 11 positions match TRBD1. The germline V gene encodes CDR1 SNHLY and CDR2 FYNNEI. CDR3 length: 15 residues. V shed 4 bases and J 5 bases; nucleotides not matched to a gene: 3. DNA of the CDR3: TGTGCCAGCAGTGGCCGGGACAGGGGGACCGGGGAGCTGTTTTTT. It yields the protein CASSGRDRGTGELFF.

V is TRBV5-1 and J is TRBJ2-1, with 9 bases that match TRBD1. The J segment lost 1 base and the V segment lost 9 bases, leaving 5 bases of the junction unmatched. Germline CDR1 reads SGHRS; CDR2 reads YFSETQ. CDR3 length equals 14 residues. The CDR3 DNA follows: TGCGCCACCTCCGGGACAGGGTCCTACAATGAGCAGTTCTTC. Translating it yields CATSGTGSYNEQFF.

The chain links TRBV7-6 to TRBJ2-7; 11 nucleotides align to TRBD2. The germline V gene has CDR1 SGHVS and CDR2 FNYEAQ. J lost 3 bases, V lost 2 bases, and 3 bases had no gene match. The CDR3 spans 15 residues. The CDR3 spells CASSLRLAGHYEQYF. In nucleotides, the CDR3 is TGTGCCAGCAGCTTAAGACTAGCGGGACACTACGAGCAGTACTTC. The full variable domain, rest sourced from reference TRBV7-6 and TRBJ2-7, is GAGVSQSPRYKVTKRGQDVALRCDPISGHVSLYWYRQALGQGPEFLTYFNYEAQQDKSGLPNDRFSAERPEGSISTLTIQRTEQRDSAMYRCASSLRLAGHYEQYFGPGTRLTVT.

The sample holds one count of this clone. As DNA, the CDR3 is TGTGCCAGCAGCCCGTGGACAGGGCGGGACACCATATATTTT. It translates to CASSPWTGRDTIYF. V usage is TRBV11-2 and J usage is TRBJ1-3; 8 positions agree with TRBD1. This CDR3 region has 14 residues. Germline-derived CDR1 and CDR2 are SGHAT and FQNNGV. Germline trimming cut 5 bases from V and 8 bases from J; bases unmatched to any gene: 8.

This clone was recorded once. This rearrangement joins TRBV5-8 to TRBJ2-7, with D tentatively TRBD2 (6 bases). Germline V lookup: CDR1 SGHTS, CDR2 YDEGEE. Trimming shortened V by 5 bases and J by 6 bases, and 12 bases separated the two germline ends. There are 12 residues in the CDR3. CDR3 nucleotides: TGTGCCAGCAGTTCGACTAGAGGCGAGCAGTACTTC. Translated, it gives CASSSTRGEQYF.

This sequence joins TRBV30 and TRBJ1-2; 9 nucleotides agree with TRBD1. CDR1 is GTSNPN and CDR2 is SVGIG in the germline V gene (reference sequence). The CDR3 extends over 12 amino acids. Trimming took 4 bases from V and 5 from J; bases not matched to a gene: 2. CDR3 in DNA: TGTGCCTGGACAGGGACAGGGTATGGCTACACCTTC. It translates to CAWTGTGYGYTF.

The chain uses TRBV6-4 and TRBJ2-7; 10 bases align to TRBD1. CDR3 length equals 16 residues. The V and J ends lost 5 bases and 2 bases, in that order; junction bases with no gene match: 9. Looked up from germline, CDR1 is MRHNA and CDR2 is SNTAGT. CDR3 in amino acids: CASSRGTGVPAYEQYF. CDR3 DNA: TGTGCCAGCAGTCGGGGGACAGGGGTCCCTGCCTACGAGCAGTACTTC.

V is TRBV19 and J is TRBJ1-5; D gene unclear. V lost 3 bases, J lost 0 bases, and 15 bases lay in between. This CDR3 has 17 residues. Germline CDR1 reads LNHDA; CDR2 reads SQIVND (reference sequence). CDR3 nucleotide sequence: TGTGCCAGTAGTATCGCTAGACTCGGGTATAGCAATCAGCCCCAGCATTTT. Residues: CASSIARLGYSNQPQHF.

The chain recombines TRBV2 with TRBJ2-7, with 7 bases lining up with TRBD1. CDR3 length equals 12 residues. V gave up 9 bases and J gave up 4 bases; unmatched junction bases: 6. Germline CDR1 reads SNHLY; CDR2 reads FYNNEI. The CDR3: CARRDSVYEQYF. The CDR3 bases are TGTGCCAGGAGGGACAGCGTATACGAGCAGTACTTC.

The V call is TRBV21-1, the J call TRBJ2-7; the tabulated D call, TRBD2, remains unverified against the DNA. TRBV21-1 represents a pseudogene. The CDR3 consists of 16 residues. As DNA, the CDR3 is TGTGCCAGCAGCCCACCAACCGGGACTAGCGGGTACGAGCAGTACTTC. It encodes CASSPPTGTSGYEQYF.

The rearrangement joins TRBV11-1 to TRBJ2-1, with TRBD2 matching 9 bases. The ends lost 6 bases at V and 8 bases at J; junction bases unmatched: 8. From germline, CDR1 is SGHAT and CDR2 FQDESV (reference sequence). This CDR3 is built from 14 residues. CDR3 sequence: CASRPGTSSDEQFF. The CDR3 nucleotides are TGTGCCAGCAGACCCGGGACTAGCAGCGATGAGCAGTTCTTC.

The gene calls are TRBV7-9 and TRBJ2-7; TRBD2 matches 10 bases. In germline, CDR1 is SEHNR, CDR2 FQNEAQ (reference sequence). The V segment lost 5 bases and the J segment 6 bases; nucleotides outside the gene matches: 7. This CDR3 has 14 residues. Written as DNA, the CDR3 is TGTGCCAGCAGCCCCGGGACTAGCGTCCCCGAGCAGTACTTC. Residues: CASSPGTSVPEQYF.

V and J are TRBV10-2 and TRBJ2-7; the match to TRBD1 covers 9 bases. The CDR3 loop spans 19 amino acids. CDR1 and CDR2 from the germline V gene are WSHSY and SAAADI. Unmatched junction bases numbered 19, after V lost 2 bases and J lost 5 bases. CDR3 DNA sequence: TGCGCCAGCAGTGAGAATCCCCCCGGGACAGGGCAGAAATACAACGAGCAGTACTTC. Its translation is CASSENPPGTGQKYNEQYF.

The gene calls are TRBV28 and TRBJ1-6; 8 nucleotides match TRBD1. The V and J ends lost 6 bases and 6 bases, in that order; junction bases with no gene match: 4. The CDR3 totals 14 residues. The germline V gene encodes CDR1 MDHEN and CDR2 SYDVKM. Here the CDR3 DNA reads TGTGCCAGCAGCGGACAGGGAGTTAATTCACCCCTCCACTTT. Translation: CASSGQGVNSPLHF. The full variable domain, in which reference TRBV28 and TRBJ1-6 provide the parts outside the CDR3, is DVKVTQSSRYLVKRTGEKVFLECVQDMDHENMFWYRQDPGLGLRLIYFSYDVKMKEKGDIPEGYSVSREKKERFSLILESASTNQTSMYLCASSGQGVNSPLHFGNGTRLTVT.

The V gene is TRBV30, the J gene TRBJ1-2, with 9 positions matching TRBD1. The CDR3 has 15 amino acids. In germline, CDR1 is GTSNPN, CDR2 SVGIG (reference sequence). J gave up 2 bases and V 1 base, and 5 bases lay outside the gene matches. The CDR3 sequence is CAWSDRGQENYGYTF. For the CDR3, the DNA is TGTGCCTGGAGTGACAGGGGGCAAGAAAACTATGGCTACACCTTC.

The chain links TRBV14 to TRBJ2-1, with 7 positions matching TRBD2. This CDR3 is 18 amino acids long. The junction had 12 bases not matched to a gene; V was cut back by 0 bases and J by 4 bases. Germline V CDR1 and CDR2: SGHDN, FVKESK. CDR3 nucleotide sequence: TGTGCCAGCAGCCAAGAAGTACTAGCGCCAGATGTGTACAATGAGCAGTTCTTC. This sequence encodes CASSQEVLAPDVYNEQFF.

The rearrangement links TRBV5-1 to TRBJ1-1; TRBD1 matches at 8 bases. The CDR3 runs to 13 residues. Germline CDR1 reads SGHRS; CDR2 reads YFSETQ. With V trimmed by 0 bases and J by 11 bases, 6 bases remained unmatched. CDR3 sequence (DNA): TGCGCCAGCAGCTTGGCGGGACAGGCGGGGGCTTTCTTT. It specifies CASSLAGQAGAFF.

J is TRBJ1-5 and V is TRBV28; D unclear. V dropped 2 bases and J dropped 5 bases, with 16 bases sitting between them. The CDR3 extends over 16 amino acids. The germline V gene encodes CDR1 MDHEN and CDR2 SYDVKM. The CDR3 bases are TGTGCCAGCAGTTTAGATTTTGGTACAGCCGATCAGCCCCAGCATTTT. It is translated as CASSLDFGTADQPQHF.

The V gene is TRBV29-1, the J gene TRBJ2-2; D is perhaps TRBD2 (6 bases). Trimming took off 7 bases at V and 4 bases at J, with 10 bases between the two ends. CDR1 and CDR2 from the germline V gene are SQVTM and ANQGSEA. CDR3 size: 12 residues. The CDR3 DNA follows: TGCAGCGCTGTCGGGGGCACCGGGGAGCTGTTTTTT. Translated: CSAVGGTGELFF.

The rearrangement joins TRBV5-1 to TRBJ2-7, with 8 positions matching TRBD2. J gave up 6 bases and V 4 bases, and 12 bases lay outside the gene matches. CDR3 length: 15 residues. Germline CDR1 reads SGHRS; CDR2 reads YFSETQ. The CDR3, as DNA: TGCGCCAGCAGCACCACTAGCGGTACGTCTCTCGAGCAGTACTTC. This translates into CASSTTSGTSLEQYF.

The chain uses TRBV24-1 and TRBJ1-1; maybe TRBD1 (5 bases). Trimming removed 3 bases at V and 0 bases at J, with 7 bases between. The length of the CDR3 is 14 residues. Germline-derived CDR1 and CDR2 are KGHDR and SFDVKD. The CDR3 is CATSDGAMNTEAFF. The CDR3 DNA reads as TGTGCCACCAGTGATGGGGCGATGAACACTGAAGCTTTCTTT.

The CDR3 DNA reads TGTGCCAGCAGCTATTCCGGGACACCCAACTATGGCTACACCTTC. Residues: CASSYSGTPNYGYTF. This chain links TRBV3-1 (or the pseudogene TRBV3-2) with TRBJ1-2, with D tentatively TRBD1 (6 bases). This CDR3 spans 15 amino acids. Trimming left V 5 bases short and J 2 bases short, with 15 bases between. Germline values: CDR1 LGHDT, CDR2 YNNKEL (reference sequence).